The 3 T cell receptor beta chains below were found in one sample sequenced in a study of control samples from healthy donors and cancer patients. Clones were sequenced by immunoSEQ multiplex PCR, and TCRdb holds only the in-frame ones, with some missing. The sample holds about 95,000 clones, around 81% seen once. The sequenced sample consisted of blood. Receptors originate from a man younger than 40 in good health.

The chain carries TRBV5-1 and TRBJ2-7, with 10 bases aligning to TRBD1. The CDR3 consists of 15 residues. The V gene's germline CDR1 is SGHRS and CDR2 YFSETQ. V was pared by 0 bases and J by 7 bases, with 7 bases of the junction left unmatched. CDR3 sequence: CASSLAGTGALEQYF. The CDR3 coding sequence is TGCGCCAGCAGCTTGGCAGGGACAGGGGCTTTGGAGCAGTACTTC. The full variable domain, with the rest looked up from reference TRBV5-1 and TRBJ2-7, is KAGVTQTPRYLIKTRGQQVTLSCSPISGHRSVSWYQQTPGQGLQFLFEYFSETQRNKGNFPGRFSGRQFSNSRSEMNVSTLELGDSALYLCASSLAGTGALEQYFGPGTRLTVT.

This clone was recorded a few times. The chain couples TRBV4-2 to TRBJ1-4; maybe TRBD1 (5 bases). The ends were cut back, 4 bases at V and 4 bases at J, with 13 bases in the middle. This CDR3 comprises 15 residues. Germline CDR1 is LGHNA and CDR2 is YNFKEQ. CDR3: CASSRQTERNEKLFF. In DNA form, the CDR3 reads TGTGCCAGCAGCCGACAGACAGAACGTAATGAAAAACTGTTTTTT.

The chain links TRBV28 to TRBJ1-5; perhaps TRBD1 as D (6 bases). CDR3 length equals 15 residues. Germline-derived CDR1 and CDR2 are MDHEN and SYDVKM. The V end was cut by 6 bases, the J end by 4 bases, with 16 bases between. The CDR3 protein is CASSLGGAQNQPQHF. CDR3 DNA sequence: TGTGCCAGCAGCCTGGGGGGGGCCCAAAATCAGCCCCAGCATTTT.